Listed here is a single T cell receptor (beta chain). Method: immunoSEQ multiplex PCR; TCRdb's copy keeps in-frame clones and lacks some. The sample shows 180,000 or so clones, roughly 88% of them seen only once. This specimen belongs to a study of blood T cell repertoires in COVID-19. This CDR3 has 18 residues. Looked up from germline, CDR1 is SEHNR and CDR2 is FQNEAQ (reference sequence). V was clipped by 1 base and J by 2 bases; unmatched bases: 13. Sequencing was carried out using peripheral blood. This receptor was taken from a human donor with active or convalescent COVID-19. The donor label of this sample is uncertain. This chain links TRBV7-9 with TRBJ2-5; TRBD1 agrees at 7 bases. CDR3 coding DNA: TGTGCCAGCAGCTTAGTTCGCTGGGACCGGGACAGACAAGAGACCCAGTACTTC. This gives the protein CASSLVRWDRDRQETQYF.